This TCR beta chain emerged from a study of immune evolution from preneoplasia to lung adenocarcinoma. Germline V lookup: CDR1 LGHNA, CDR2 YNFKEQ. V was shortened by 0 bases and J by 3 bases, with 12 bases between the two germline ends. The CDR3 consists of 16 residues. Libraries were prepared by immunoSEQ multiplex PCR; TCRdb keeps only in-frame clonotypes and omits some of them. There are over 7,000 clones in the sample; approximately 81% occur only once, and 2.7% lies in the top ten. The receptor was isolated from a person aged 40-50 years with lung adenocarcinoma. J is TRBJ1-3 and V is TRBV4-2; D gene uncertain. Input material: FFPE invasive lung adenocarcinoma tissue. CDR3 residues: CASSQEWRFIGNTIYF. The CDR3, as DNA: TGTGCCAGCAGCCAAGAATGGAGGTTCATTGGAAACACCATATATTTT.